This T cell receptor (beta chain) was recorded in a study of shared clonotypes between healthy human individuals. Broader study findings: Rarefaction gave evidence that sorted-subset sequencing remained incomplete despite large depth. Researchers found naive subsets generally carried larger estimated richness than memory subsets. Apart from blood, nothing was sampled; tissue repertoires likely differ.

Clones were read by immunoSEQ multiplex PCR, and TCRdb kept only the in-frame ones, dropping some. Among a few million clones, roughly nine tenths were seen once, and the ten largest hold over 0.12%. The CDR3 loop spans 13 amino acids. Germline loops: CDR1 SNHLY, CDR2 FYNNEI. Losses at the gene ends were 6 bases for V and 3 bases for J; bases not matched to a gene: 4. Comment on this clone: Its matching antigen is unknown.

The V gene is TRBV2, the J gene TRBJ2-7; 8 bases agree with TRBD1. Sequencing was done on a sample of naive CD4+ T cells sorted from blood. Subset: CD45RA+ positively selected. The receptor was derived from a man between 18 and 35 years old in good health. This chain's CDR3 is CASSVGQVYEQYF. The CDR3 DNA follows: TGTGCCAGCAGCGTGGGACAGGTCTACGAGCAGTACTTC. The full variable domain, its missing parts supplied by reference TRBV2 and TRBJ2-7, is EPEVTQTPSHQVTQMGQEVILRCVPISNHLYFYWYRQILGQKVEFLVSFYNNEISEKSEIFDDQFSVERPDGSNFTLKIRSTKLEDSAMYFCASSVGQVYEQYFGPGTRLTVT.